This T cell receptor (beta chain) is drawn from a study of blood T cell repertoires in COVID-19. Study background: The United States, Italy and Spain provided the acute and convalescent COVID-19 samples. T cells, B-cell-depleted T cells, or PBMCs provided the cDNA or gDNA that served as material.

The authors' processing: Reference gene primer amplification gave estimated nucleated cell counts. Sequenced by immunoSEQ multiplex PCR; TCRdb stores in-frame clones only, minus some. V, J and clone size reflect that table, while D and trimming were determined from the DNA. The sample carries over 75,000 clones, roughly 83% recorded once. This clone was recorded a few times. This CDR3 spans 15 amino acids. The germline V gene encodes CDR1 SQVTM and CDR2 ANQGSEA. The V gene lost 5 bases and the J gene lost 6 bases, with 22 bases spanning the gap. The sample comprised peripheral blood. This TCR derives from a human donor in a cohort sampled during active COVID-19. V usage is TRBV29-1 and J usage is TRBJ2-5, with D perhaps matching TRBD2 (6 bases). CDR3 DNA: TGCAGCGTTTTTCTGGGGACTCGCGGGTTAAAGACCCAGTACTTC. Its translation is CSVFLGTRGLKTQYF.